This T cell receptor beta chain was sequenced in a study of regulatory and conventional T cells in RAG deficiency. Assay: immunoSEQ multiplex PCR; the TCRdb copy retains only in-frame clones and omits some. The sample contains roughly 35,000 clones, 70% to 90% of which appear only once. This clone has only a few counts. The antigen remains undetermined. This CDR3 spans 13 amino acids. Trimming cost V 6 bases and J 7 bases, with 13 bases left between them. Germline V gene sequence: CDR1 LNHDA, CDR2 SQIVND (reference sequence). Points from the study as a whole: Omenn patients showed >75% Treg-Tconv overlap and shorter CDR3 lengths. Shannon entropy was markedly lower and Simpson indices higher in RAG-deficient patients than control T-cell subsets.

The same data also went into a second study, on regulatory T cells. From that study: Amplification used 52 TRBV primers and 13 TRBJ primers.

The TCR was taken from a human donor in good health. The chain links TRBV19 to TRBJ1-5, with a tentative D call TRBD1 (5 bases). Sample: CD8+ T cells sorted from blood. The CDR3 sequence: CASRGQMSQPQHF. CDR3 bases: TGTGCCAGTAGGGGGCAGATGTCCCAGCCCCAGCATTTT.